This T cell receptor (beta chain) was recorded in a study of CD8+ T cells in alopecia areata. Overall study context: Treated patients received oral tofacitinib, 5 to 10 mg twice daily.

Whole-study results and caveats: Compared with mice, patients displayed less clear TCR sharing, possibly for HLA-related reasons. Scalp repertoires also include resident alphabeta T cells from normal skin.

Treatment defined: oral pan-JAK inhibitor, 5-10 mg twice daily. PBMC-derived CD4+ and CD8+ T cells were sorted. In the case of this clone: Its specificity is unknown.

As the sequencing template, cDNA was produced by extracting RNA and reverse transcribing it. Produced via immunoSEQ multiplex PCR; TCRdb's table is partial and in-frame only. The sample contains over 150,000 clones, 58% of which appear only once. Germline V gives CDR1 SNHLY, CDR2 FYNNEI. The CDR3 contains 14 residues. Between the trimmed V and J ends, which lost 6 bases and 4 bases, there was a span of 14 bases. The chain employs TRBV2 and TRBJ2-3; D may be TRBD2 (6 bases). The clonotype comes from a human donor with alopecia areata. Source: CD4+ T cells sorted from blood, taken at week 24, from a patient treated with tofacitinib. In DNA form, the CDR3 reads TGTGCCAGCAGAGCCTCGCGGGATTCAGATACGCAGTATTTT. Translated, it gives CASRASRDSDTQYF.